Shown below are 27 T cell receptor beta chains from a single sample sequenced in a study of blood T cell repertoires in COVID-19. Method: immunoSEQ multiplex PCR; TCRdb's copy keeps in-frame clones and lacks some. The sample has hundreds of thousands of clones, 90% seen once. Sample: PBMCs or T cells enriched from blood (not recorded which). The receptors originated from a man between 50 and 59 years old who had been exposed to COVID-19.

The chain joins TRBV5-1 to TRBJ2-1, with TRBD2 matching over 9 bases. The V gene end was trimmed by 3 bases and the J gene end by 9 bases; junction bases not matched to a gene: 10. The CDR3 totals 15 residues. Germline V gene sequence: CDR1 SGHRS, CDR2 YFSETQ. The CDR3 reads CASSSLAGKKGEQFF. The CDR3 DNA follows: TGCGCCAGCAGCTCCCTAGCGGGGAAAAAGGGTGAGCAGTTCTTC.

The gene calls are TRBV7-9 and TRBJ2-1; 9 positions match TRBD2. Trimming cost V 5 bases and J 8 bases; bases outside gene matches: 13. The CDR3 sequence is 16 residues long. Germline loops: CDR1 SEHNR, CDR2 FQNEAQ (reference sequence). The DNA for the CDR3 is TGTGCCAGCAGCCCCTTCCGGACTAGCGTCGCTCATGAGCAGTTCTTC. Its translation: CASSPFRTSVAHEQFF.

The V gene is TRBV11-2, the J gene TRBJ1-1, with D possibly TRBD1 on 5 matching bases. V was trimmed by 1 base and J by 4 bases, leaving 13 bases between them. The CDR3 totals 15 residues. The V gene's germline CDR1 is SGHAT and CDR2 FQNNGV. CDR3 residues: CASSLASTGGTEAFF. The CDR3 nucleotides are TGTGCCAGCAGCTTAGCGAGCACGGGGGGCACTGAAGCTTTCTTT.

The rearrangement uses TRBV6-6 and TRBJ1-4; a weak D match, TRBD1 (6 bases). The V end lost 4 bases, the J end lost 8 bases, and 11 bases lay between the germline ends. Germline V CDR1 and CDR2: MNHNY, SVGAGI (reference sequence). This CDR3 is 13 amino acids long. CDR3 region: CASSSTGYEKLFF. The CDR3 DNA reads TGTGCCAGCAGTTCCACAGGGTACGAAAAACTGTTTTTT.

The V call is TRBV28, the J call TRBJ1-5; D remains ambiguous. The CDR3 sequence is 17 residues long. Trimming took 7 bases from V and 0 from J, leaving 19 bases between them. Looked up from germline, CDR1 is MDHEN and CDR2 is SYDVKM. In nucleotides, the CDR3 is TGTGCCAGCACCCCATGGAGAGCGCGGAGTAGCAATCAGCCCCAGCATTTT. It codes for CASTPWRARSSNQPQHF.

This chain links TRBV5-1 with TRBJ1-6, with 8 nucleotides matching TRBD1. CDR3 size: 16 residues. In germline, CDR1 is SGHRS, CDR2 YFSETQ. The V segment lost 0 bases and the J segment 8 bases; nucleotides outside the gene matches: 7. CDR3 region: CASSLAAGGLDSPLHF. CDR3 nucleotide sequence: TGCGCCAGCAGCTTGGCGGCAGGGGGCCTGGATTCACCCCTCCACTTT.

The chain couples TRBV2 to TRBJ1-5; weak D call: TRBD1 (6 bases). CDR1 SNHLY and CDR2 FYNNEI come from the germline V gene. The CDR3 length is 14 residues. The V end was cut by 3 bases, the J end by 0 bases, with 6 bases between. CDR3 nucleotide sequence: TGTGCCAGCAGTGAGGGGGCTAGCAATCAGCCCCAGCATTTT. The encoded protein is CASSEGASNQPQHF.

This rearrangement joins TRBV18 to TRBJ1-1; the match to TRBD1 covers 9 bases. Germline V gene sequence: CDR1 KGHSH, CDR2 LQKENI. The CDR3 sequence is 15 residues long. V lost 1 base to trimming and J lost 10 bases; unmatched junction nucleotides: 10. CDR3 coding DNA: TGTGCCAGCTCACCACAGGGGGACAGGGTGAATGGAGCTTTCTTT. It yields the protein CASSPQGDRVNGAFF.

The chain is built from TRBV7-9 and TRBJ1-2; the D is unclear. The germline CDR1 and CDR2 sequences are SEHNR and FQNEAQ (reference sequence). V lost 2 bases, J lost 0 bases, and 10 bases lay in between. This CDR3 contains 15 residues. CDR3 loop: CASSLSERTNYGYTF. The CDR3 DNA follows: TGTGCCAGCAGCTTATCGGAGAGAACTAACTATGGCTACACCTTC.

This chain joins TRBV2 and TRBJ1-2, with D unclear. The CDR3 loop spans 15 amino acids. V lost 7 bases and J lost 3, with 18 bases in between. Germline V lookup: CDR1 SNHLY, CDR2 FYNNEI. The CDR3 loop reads CASTGSRGKYYGYTF. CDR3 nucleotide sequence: TGTGCCAGCACTGGGTCCCGGGGAAAGTACTATGGCTACACCTTC.

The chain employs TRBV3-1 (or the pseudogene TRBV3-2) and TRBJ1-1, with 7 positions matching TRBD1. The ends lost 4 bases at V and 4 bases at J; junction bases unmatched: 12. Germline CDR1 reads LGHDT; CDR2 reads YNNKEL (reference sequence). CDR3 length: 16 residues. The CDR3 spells CASSLYRGQEGTEAFF. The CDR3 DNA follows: TGTGCCAGCAGCCTATACAGGGGTCAGGAGGGCACTGAAGCTTTCTTT.

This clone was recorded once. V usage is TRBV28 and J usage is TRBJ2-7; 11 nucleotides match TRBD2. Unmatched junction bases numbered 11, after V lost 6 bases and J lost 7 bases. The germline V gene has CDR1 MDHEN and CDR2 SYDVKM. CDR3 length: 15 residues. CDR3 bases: TGTGCCAGCAGCTCACTAGCGGGAGAATTTCGAGAGCAGTACGTC. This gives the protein CASSSLAGEFREQYV.

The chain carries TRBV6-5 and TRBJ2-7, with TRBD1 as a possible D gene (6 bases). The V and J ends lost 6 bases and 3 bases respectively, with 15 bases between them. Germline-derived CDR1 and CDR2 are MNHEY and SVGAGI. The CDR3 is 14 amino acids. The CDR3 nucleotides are TGTGCCAGCAGACCCCTTCAGGGGAACTACGAGCAGTACTTC. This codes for CASRPLQGNYEQYF.

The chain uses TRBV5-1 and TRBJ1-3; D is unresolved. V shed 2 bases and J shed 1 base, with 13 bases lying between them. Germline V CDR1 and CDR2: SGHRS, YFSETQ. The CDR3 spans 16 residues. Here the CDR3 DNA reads TGCGCCAGCAGCTTAAACAACGAGGGATCTGGAAACACCATATATTTT. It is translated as CASSLNNEGSGNTIYF.

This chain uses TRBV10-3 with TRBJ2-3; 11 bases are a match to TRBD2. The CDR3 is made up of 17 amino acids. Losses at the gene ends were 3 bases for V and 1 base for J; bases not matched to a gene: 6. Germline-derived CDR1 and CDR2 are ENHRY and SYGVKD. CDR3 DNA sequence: TGTGCCATCAGTGATTCGGCTAGCGGGAGGCGCACAGATACGCAGTATTTT. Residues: CAISDSASGRRTDTQYF.

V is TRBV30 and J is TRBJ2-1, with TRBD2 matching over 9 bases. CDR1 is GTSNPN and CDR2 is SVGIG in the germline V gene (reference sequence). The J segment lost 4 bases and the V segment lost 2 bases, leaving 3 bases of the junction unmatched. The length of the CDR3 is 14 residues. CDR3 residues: CAWSSAGGYNEQFF. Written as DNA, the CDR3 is TGTGCCTGGAGTTCAGCGGGGGGTTACAATGAGCAGTTCTTC.

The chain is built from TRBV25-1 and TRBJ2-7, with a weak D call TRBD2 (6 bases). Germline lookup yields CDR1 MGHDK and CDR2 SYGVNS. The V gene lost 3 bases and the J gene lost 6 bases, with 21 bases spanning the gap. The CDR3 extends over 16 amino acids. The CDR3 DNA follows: TGTGCCAGCAGTGACCCACAACTAGCTCCACCCTCCGAGCAGTACGTC. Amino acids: CASSDPQLAPPSEQYV.

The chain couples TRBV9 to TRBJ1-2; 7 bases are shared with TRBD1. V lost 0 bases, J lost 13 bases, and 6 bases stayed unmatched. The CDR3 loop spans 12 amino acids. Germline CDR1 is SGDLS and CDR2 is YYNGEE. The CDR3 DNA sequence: TGTGCCAGCAGCGTAGATGAGGGGGCGCTCACCTTC. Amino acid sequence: CASSVDEGALTF.

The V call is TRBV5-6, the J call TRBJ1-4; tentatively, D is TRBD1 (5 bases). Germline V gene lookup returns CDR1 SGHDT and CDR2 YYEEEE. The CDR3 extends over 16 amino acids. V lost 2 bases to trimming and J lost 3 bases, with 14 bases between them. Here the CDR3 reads CASSFGQQFANEKLFF. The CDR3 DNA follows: TGTGCCAGCAGCTTTGGACAACAGTTCGCTAATGAAAAACTGTTTTTT.

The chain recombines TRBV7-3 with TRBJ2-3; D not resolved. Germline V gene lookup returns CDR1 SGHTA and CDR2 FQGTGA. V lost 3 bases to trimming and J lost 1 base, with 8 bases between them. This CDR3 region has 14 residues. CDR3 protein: CASSLGPGTDTQYF. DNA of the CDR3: TGTGCCAGCAGCTTGGGCCCAGGCACAGATACGCAGTATTTT.

The CDR3 DNA is TGTGCCAGCAGTTTTCGGGTAGGGGCGAACACCGGGGAGCTGTTTTTT. Amino acid sequence: CASSFRVGANTGELFF. This chain uses TRBV27 with TRBJ2-2; possibly TRBD1 for D (5 bases). The CDR3 is 16 residues long. Germline lookup yields CDR1 MNHEY and CDR2 SMNVEV (reference sequence). Trimming removed 3 bases from V and 0 bases from J, with 11 bases in between.

The CDR3 sequence: CASSGIAGVVPYEQYV. Written as DNA, the CDR3 is TGTGCCAGCAGTGGCATAGCGGGAGTGGTGCCCTACGAGCAGTACGTC. The J gene is TRBJ2-7, the V gene TRBV6-4; 9 positions match TRBD2. The CDR3 is made up of 16 amino acids. CDR1 is MRHNA and CDR2 is SNTAGT in the germline V gene. The V and J ends lost 4 bases and 2 bases, in that order; junction bases with no gene match: 9.

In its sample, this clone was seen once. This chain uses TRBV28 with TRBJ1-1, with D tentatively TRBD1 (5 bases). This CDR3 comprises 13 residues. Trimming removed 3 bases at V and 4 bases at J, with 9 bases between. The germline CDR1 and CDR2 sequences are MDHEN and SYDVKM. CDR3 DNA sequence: TGTGCCAGCAGTTTCGCAGGGATCACTGAAGCTTTCTTT. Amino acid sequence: CASSFAGITEAFF.

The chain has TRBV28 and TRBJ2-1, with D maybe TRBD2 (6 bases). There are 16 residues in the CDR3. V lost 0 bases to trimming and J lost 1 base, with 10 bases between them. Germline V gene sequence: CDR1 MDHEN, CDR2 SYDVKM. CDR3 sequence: CASSLWSGRSYNEQFF. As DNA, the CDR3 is TGTGCCAGCAGTTTATGGAGCGGGCGTTCCTACAATGAGCAGTTCTTC. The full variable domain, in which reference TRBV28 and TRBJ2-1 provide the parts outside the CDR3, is DVKVTQSSRYLVKRTGEKVFLECVQDMDHENMFWYRQDPGLGLRLIYFSYDVKMKEKGDIPEGYSVSREKKERFSLILESASTNQTSMYLCASSLWSGRSYNEQFFGPGTRLTVL.

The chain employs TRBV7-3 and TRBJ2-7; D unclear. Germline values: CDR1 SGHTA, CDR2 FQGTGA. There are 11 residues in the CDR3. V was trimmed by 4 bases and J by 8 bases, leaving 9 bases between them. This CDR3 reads CASSSGSKQYF. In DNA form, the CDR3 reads TGTGCCAGCAGCTCCGGGTCAAAGCAGTACTTC.

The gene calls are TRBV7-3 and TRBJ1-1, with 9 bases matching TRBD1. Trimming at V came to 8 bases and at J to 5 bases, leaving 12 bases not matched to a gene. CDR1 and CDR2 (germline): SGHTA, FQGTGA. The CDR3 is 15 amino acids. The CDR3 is CASRIGGQGNTEAFF. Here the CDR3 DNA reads TGTGCCAGCCGGATAGGAGGACAGGGGAATACTGAAGCTTTCTTT.

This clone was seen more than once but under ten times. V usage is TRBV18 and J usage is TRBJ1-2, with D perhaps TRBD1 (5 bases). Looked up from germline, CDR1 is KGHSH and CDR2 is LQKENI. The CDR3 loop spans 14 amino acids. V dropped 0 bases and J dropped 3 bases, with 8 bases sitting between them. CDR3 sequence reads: CASSPPTQDYGYTF. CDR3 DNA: TGTGCCAGCTCACCACCTACACAGGACTATGGCTACACCTTC.